Following are 26 T cell receptor beta chains from one sample sequenced in a study of response to subunit inactivated influenza vaccine. TCRdb reanalysed the RT-PCR reads using MiXCR and keeps one entry per CDR3 protein. The sample has roughly 790,000 distinct CDR3 sequences; roughly 20% are singletons. Sequencing used PBMCs from blood, obtained 4 to 6 days after vaccination. The source of these receptors is a man aged 50 to 59 who received an inactivated influenza vaccine.

V is TRBV10-3 and J is TRBJ1-1; 10 nucleotides line up with TRBD1. The J segment lost 5 bases and the V segment lost 5 bases, leaving 11 bases of the junction unmatched. CDR1 ENHRY and CDR2 SYGVKD come from the germline V gene. CDR3 length: 16 residues. CDR3 protein: CAISSWTGGKRTEAFF. CDR3 bases: TGTGCCATCAGTTCTTGGACAGGGGGAAAACGGACTGAAGCTTTCTTT.

The chain is built from TRBV5-1 and TRBJ1-6, with 10 positions matching TRBD1. V was pared by 4 bases and J by 6 bases, with 7 bases of the junction left unmatched. The length of the CDR3 is 16 residues. Germline-derived CDR1 and CDR2 are SGHRS and YFSETQ. Here the CDR3 DNA reads TGCGCCAGCAGCGTATCGGGACAGGGGATTAATTCACCCCTCCACTTT. The encoded protein is CASSVSGQGINSPLHF.

The chain links TRBV4-3 to TRBJ2-5; no firm D call. The germline V and J ends were trimmed by 0 bases and 5 bases, with 10 bases remaining between them. Germline-derived CDR1 and CDR2 are LGHNA and YSLEER. The CDR3 is 14 residues long. The CDR3 here is CASSQEPLTETQYF. For the CDR3, the DNA is TGCGCCAGCAGCCAAGAGCCCCTAACTGAGACCCAGTACTTC.

This clonotype appeared a few times. The genes are TRBV29-1 and TRBJ2-7; TRBD2 agrees at 8 bases. The CDR3 has 12 residues. Per the germline V gene, CDR1 is SQVTM and CDR2 is ANQGSEA. V was pared by 7 bases and J by 4 bases, with 6 bases of the junction left unmatched. The CDR3 DNA sequence: TGCAGCGCGGTCGGGGGGGGGTACGAGCAGTACTTC. It translates to CSAVGGGYEQYF.

The chain has TRBV6-5 and TRBJ2-7; 7 bases fit TRBD1. The ends lost 4 bases at V and 6 bases at J; junction bases unmatched: 9. The CDR3 consists of 14 residues. Germline V gives CDR1 MNHEY, CDR2 SVGAGI. The CDR3 loop is CASSFIARTGEQYF. CDR3 nucleotides: TGTGCCAGCAGTTTTATAGCCCGGACAGGCGAGCAGTACTTC.

This clonotype was picked up a small number of times. The chain uses TRBV7-8 and TRBJ2-7; D is unresolved. The CDR3 sequence is 14 residues long. The V gene lost 1 base and the J gene lost 3 bases, with 10 bases spanning the gap. CDR1 and CDR2 (germline): SGHVS, FQNEAQ. The CDR3 sequence: CASSLEGTNYEQYF. CDR3 coding DNA: TGTGCCAGCAGCTTAGAGGGCACCAACTACGAGCAGTACTTC.

In this sample, this clonotype turned up a few times. The genes are TRBV29-1 and TRBJ2-1, with D uncertain. Germline loops: CDR1 SQVTM, CDR2 ANQGSEA. Trimming cost V 4 bases and J 5 bases, with 9 bases left between them. CDR3 length equals 12 residues. The CDR3 coding sequence is TGCAGCGTTGCGGTTGGGGACAATGAGCAGTTCTTC. This translates into CSVAVGDNEQFF.

J is TRBJ1-4 and V is TRBV30; D remains unclear. Trimming took 1 base from V and 8 from J, leaving 11 bases between them. This CDR3 region has 13 residues. The germline gives CDR1 GTSNPN, CDR2 SVGIG (reference sequence). The CDR3 reads CAWSGPAREKLFF. CDR3 nucleotides: TGTGCCTGGAGTGGTCCAGCCCGGGAAAAACTGTTTTTT.

A few counts support this clonotype. The gene calls are TRBV6-5 and TRBJ1-1, with 9 bases that match TRBD1. This CDR3 region has 14 residues. The V gene end was trimmed by 2 bases and the J gene end by 10 bases; junction bases not matched to a gene: 8. CDR1 is MNHEY and CDR2 is SVGAGI in the germline V gene. The CDR3: CASSYTQGAAPAFF. The CDR3 coding sequence is TGTGCCAGCAGTTACACACAGGGGGCGGCGCCAGCTTTCTTT.

The chain links TRBV5-1 to TRBJ1-2; D perhaps matches TRBD1 (5 bases). The length of the CDR3 is 14 residues. V lost 4 bases to trimming and J lost 4 bases, with 14 bases between them. Germline V gives CDR1 SGHRS, CDR2 YFSETQ. The CDR3 spells CASSPGQASYGYTF. The DNA for the CDR3 is TGCGCCAGCAGCCCTGGACAAGCCTCCTATGGCTACACCTTC.

The chain recombines TRBV5-1 with TRBJ2-6; possibly TRBD1 for D (5 bases). This CDR3 is 17 amino acids long. Germline V gene sequence: CDR1 SGHRS, CDR2 YFSETQ. Trimming cost V 0 bases and J 0 bases, with 10 bases left between them. CDR3 region: CASSLGTFLSGANVLTF. In DNA form, the CDR3 reads TGCGCCAGCAGCTTGGGGACATTCCTCTCTGGGGCCAACGTCCTGACTTTC.

In this sample, this clonotype turned up a few times. The J gene is TRBJ1-5, the V gene TRBV6-2 or TRBV6-3; D may be TRBD1 (5 bases). Germline V lookup: CDR1 MNHEY, CDR2 SVGEGT. Trimming took 8 bases from V and 5 from J, leaving 10 bases between them. The length of the CDR3 is 12 residues. The CDR3 is CASGDWDQPQHF. In DNA, the CDR3 is TGTGCCAGCGGGGACTGGGATCAGCCCCAGCATTTT.

This chain joins TRBV7-9 and TRBJ2-1; D may be TRBD2 (6 bases). Between the trimmed V and J ends, which lost 5 bases and 9 bases, there was a span of 23 bases. This CDR3 spans 16 amino acids. Germline CDR1 SEHNR, CDR2 FQNEAQ (reference sequence). The CDR3 DNA is TGTGCCAGCAGCCCCCAAGGTCCGGGACTTAACAGTGAGCAGTTCTTC. Translated: CASSPQGPGLNSEQFF.

This clonotype was picked up a small number of times. This chain uses TRBV27 with TRBJ1-1; D uncertain. The germline V gene encodes CDR1 MNHEY and CDR2 SMNVEV (reference sequence). CDR3 length: 15 residues. V lost 0 bases and J 4 bases, leaving 12 bases between the germline ends. CDR3 DNA: TGTGCCAGCAGTTTATCGCCGGGAAGCGGCACTGAAGCTTTCTTT. Protein product: CASSLSPGSGTEAFF.

The rearrangement joins TRBV6-5 to TRBJ1-1; unclear D gene. Trimming removed 1 base at V and 3 bases at J, with 9 bases between. The CDR3 sequence is 14 residues long. Per germline, CDR1 MNHEY and CDR2 SVGAGI. CDR3 protein: CASSYYGSDTEAFF. The CDR3, as DNA: TGTGCCAGCAGTTACTATGGGTCGGACACTGAAGCTTTCTTT.

This rearrangement joins TRBV20-1 to TRBJ2-1, with 7 nucleotides matching TRBD2. Trimming at V came to 3 bases and at J to 7 bases, leaving 6 bases not matched to a gene. The CDR3 spans 13 residues. The V gene's germline CDR1 is DFQATT and CDR2 SNEGSKA (reference sequence). CDR3 amino acids: CSASGGGWNEQFF. Written as DNA, the CDR3 is TGCAGTGCTAGCGGCGGGGGTTGGAATGAGCAGTTCTTC.

The chain links TRBV5-1 to TRBJ2-1; weak D call: TRBD1 (6 bases). This CDR3 comprises 16 residues. Trimming shortened V by 4 bases and J by 4 bases, and 18 bases separated the two germline ends. The germline CDR1 and CDR2 sequences are SGHRS and YFSETQ. The CDR3 DNA reads TGCGCCAGCAGCCTGGCGACAGGCCGAGGGTACAATGAGCAGTTCTTC. The encoded protein is CASSLATGRGYNEQFF. The whole variable domain, remainder taken from reference TRBV5-1 and TRBJ2-1, is KAGVTQTPRYLIKTRGQQVTLSCSPISGHRSVSWYQQTPGQGLQFLFEYFSETQRNKGNFPGRFSGRQFSNSRSEMNVSTLELGDSALYLCASSLATGRGYNEQFFGPGTRLTVL.

This clonotype was picked up many times. V usage is TRBV30 and J usage is TRBJ2-2; 10 positions agree with TRBD1. Germline CDR1 and CDR2: GTSNPN and SVGIG (reference sequence). This CDR3 has 12 residues. The V segment lost 7 bases and the J segment 7 bases; nucleotides outside the gene matches: 3. In DNA, the CDR3 is TGTGCCTCGGGGACAGGGGTCGGGGAGCTGTTTTTT. Translation: CASGTGVGELFF.

This clonotype showed up just a few times. The CDR3 DNA reads as TGCAGTGCTACGGGAGGCACAGATACGCAGTATTTT. It translates to CSATGGTDTQYF. The rearrangement joins TRBV20-1 to TRBJ2-3; tentative D call: TRBD2 (6 bases). Germline CDR1 is DFQATT and CDR2 is SNEGSKA (reference sequence). V gave up 4 bases and J gave up 1 base, with 6 bases separating them. The CDR3 runs to 12 residues.

This chain uses TRBV20-1 with TRBJ2-4, with D perhaps assigned TRBD1 or TRBD2 (5 bases each). The CDR3 is made up of 10 amino acids. Trimming left V 3 bases short and J 11 bases short, with 8 bases between. Per germline, CDR1 DFQATT and CDR2 SNEGSKA (reference sequence). The CDR3 spells CSASKGLQYF. For the CDR3, the DNA is TGCAGTGCTAGCAAGGGACTTCAGTACTTC.

A few counts support this clonotype. V gene TRBV7-2 combines with J gene TRBJ2-7; the D call may be TRBD1 or TRBD2 (5 bases each). Trimming removed 0 bases at V and 6 bases at J, with 12 bases between. CDR3 length: 14 amino acids. Germline assignment: CDR1 SGHTA and CDR2 FQGNSA. CDR3 DNA sequence: TGTGCCAGCAGCTTAGCGGGACCTCTGGGCGAGCAGTACTTC. Translated, it gives CASSLAGPLGEQYF.

CDR3 residues: CASSQDRAGADLVQFF. The CDR3, as DNA: TGTGCCAGCAGCCAAGATCGAGCGGGAGCAGATCTGGTGCAGTTCTTC. This rearrangement joins TRBV3-1 to TRBJ2-1; 8 bases are shared with TRBD2. This CDR3 is 16 amino acids long. V was clipped by 0 bases and J by 12 bases; unmatched bases: 13. Looked up from germline, CDR1 is LGHDT and CDR2 is YNNKEL (reference sequence).

The chain couples TRBV7-2 to TRBJ2-2; 8 positions match TRBD1. J was trimmed by 5 bases and V by 0 bases; bases with no gene match: 2. Germline V CDR1 and CDR2: SGHTA, FQGNSA. This CDR3 is 15 amino acids long. As DNA, the CDR3 is TGTGCCAGCAGCTTAGCCCAGGGGGCAACCGGGGAGCTGTTTTTT. Amino acids: CASSLAQGATGELFF.

This clonotype was seen ten or more times. The gene calls are TRBV27 and TRBJ2-5; TRBD2 agrees at 13 bases. Germline V lookup: CDR1 MNHEY, CDR2 SMNVEV (reference sequence). V trimming: 3 bases; J trimming: 6 bases; junction bases outside the gene matches: 4. This CDR3 has 15 amino acids. This CDR3 reads CASSLGTSGTKTQYF. The CDR3 nucleotides are TGTGCCAGCAGTTTGGGGACTAGCGGGACTAAGACCCAGTACTTC.

This clonotype was counted ten times or more. The DNA for the CDR3 is TGTGCCAGCAGCTTCCTAGCGGGCGAGCAGTACTTC. It codes for CASSFLAGEQYF. V usage is TRBV7-2 and J usage is TRBJ2-7; 8 positions match TRBD2. The CDR3 is 12 amino acids. Losses at the gene ends were 3 bases for V and 6 bases for J; bases not matched to a gene: 1. Germline CDR1 and CDR2: SGHTA and FQGNSA.

The chain employs TRBV15 and TRBJ2-3, with D unclear. V lost 1 base and J 2 bases, leaving 10 bases between the germline ends. The CDR3 extends over 15 amino acids. CDR1 LNHNV and CDR2 YYDKDF come from the germline V gene (reference sequence). CDR3 residues: CATSRVGSLTDTQYF. The DNA of the CDR3 is TGTGCCACCAGCAGAGTTGGCAGCCTCACAGATACGCAGTATTTT.